This T cell receptor (beta chain) was observed in a study of blood T cell repertoires in COVID-19 (dated by TCRdb to about 2020). Broadly, across the study: Recovered participants in ImmuneRACE Cohort 3 were defined by two consecutive negative NP/OP PCR tests, clearance by a healthcare professional, or resolution of symptoms. The sample metadata nearly always contained a de-identified subject ID, COVID-19 status, age in years and sex. The dataset comprised deeply sampled blood TCRbeta repertoires from subjects exposed to, actively infected with, or recovered from COVID-19. Samples were obtained from the ongoing ImmuneRACE study (first 160 participants) and from some 1,300 subjects provided by 6 global collaborators. Samples covering the acute and convalescent phases of COVID-19 were provided by collaborators in the United States, Italy and Spain. The material from the prospective study consisted of cDNA or gDNA derived from T cells, B-cell-depleted T cells, or PBMCs. Where available, HLA class I and class II types were taken from metadata supplied by the sample provider and were not determined by assay-based typing. The repertoires were released in a freely available public database meant as a resource for research on the immune response to SARS-CoV-2. On the study overall, not on this receptor specifically: Clinical and demographic metadata were provided uncurated, with the amount varying by source and participant.

TCRbeta CDR3 regions were amplified from genomic DNA by means of the immunoSEQ Assay, a bias-controlled multiplex PCR. Processing in the source paper ran as follows. The number of nucleated cells in each sample was estimated from the amplification of reference gene primers within the assay. To quantify the absolute abundance of each unique TCRbeta CDR3 rearrangement, sequence reads were collapsed and filtered. For each sample, productive Simpson clonality was calculated by taking the square root of Simpson's diversity index across productive rearrangements. The immuneACCESS repertoire file appears here via TCRdb, limited to in-frame rearrangements. These files lack a portion of the clones; in checked studies, under half of the deficit traces to unresolved V genes, and the cause of the others is not known. From that table come the V and J calls and clone size; the DNA was used to work out D and trimming. Recorded for this sample are roughly 160,000 clones; about 80% of them occurred a single time. The ten largest make up around 20% of the sample.

The CDR3 spans 12 residues, from the cysteine through the phenylalanine. Of all the DNA, just the CDR3 is kept, 36 bases in frame from base 1. At the junction V is shortened by 6 bases and J by 6 bases, with 8 bases in between. CDR1 LGHDT and CDR2 YNNKEL were looked up in the germline V gene (reference sequence). Participants in the prospective study were aged about 18 to 95 years, lived in 24 United States geographic areas, and enrolled through a virtual design. In the prospective study, participants were assigned to cohorts based on the clinical history participants reported in a screening survey and a study questionnaire. In the prospective study, whole blood, serum and a nasopharyngeal or oropharyngeal swab were collected from each participant by mobile phlebotomists. Participants in the prospective study had the option to provide additional blood draws and questionnaires over a roughly 2-month period. Before DNA extraction, blood samples from the prospective study were shipped at room temperature or frozen.

As to this clone: The specificity of this receptor is unknown. Per-base quality was not reported, and no clone a single base away is much larger than it.

The chain links TRBV3-1 (or the pseudogene TRBV3-2) with TRBJ2-2; D gene: possibly TRBD1, on 5 matching bases. Sequencing was carried out using PBMCs or T cells enriched from blood (not recorded which). The sequence derives from a woman between 65 and 79 years old in a cohort exposed to, infected with or recovered from COVID-19 (not recorded which). At the DNA level, the sequence is TGTGCCAGCAGGCTACAGGCCGGGGAGCTGTTTTTT. Its protein reads: CASRLQAGELFF.